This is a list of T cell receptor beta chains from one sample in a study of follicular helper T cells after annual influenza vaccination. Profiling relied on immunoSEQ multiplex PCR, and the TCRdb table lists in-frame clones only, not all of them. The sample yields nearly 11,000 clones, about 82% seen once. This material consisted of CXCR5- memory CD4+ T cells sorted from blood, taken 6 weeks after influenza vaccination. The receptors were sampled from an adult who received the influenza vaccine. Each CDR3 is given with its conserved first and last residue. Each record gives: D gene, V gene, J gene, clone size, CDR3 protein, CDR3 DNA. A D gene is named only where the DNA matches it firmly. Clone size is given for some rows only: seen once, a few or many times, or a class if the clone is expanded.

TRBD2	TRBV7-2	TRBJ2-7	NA	CATGTSGPSTVEQYF	TGTGCCACCGGGACTAGCGGACCCTCTACGGTGGAGCAGTACTTC
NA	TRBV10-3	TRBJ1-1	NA	CAIRGGDTEAFF	TGTGCCATCAGGGGGGGGGACACTGAAGCTTTCTTT
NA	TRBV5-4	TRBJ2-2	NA	CASSLRRTPNTGELFF	TGTGCCAGCAGCTTGCGTCGGACGCCAAACACCGGGGAGCTGTTTTTT
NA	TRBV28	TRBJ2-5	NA	CASSPGTTRFGETQYF	TGTGCCAGCAGTCCCGGGACCACCCGGTTCGGAGAGACCCAGTACTTC
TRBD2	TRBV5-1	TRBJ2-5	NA	CASSIGTSGAQETQYF	TGCGCCAGCAGCATCGGGACTAGCGGGGCCCAAGAGACCCAGTACTTC
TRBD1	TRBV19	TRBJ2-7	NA	CASSMATGSNEQYF	TGTGCCAGTAGTATGGCGACAGGGAGCAACGAGCAGTACTTC
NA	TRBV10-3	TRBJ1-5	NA	CAISESAGNSNQPQHF	TGTGCCATCAGTGAGTCAGCAGGGAATAGCAATCAGCCCCAGCATTTT
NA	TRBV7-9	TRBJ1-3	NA	CASSSSQGNTIYF	TGTGCCAGCAGCTCCTCACAGGGAAACACCATATATTTT
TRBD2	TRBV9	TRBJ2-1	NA	CASSVGTSGYNEQFF	TGTGCCAGCAGCGTCGGGACTAGCGGTTACAATGAGCAGTTCTTC
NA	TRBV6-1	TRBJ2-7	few	CASSEEAGFSYEQYF	TGTGCCAGCAGTGAAGAAGCGGGCTTTTCCTACGAGCAGTACTTC
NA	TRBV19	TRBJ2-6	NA	CASSRNRVGGANVLTF	TGTGCCAGTAGTAGGAACAGGGTCGGCGGGGCCAACGTCCTGACTTTC
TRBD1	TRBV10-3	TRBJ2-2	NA	CATTGTANTGELFF	TGTGCCACCACCGGGACAGCGAACACCGGGGAGCTGTTTTTT
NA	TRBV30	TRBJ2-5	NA	CAWSQGGETQYF	TGTGCCTGGAGTCAAGGAGGGGAGACCCAGTACTTC
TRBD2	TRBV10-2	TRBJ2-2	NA	CASSAAGGPTGELFF	TGCGCCAGCAGTGCGGCGGGGGGGCCGACCGGGGAGCTGTTTTTT
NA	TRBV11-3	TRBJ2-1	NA	CASSNGRQDNEQFF	TGTGCCAGCTCAAATGGGCGGCAAGACAATGAGCAGTTCTTC
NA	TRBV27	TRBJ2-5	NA	CASSLGGVGQETQYF	TGTGCCAGCAGTTTGGGGGGAGTCGGCCAAGAGACCCAGTACTTC
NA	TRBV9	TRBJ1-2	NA	CASSSPSVALYGYTF	TGTGCCAGCAGCTCCCCGTCGGTAGCCCTCTATGGCTACACCTTC
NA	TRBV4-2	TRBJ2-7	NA	CASSQEGGGLAHYEQYF	TGTGCCAGCAGCCAAGAGGGAGGTGGACTCGCACACTACGAGCAGTACTTC
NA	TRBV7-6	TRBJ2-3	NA	CASSSIVDTQYF	TGTGCCAGCAGCTCGATCGTAGATACGCAGTATTTT
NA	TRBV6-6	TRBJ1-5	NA	CASSPGGPSNQPQHF	TGTGCCAGCAGCCCCGGGGGACCTAGCAATCAGCCCCAGCATTTT
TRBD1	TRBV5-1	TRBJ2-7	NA	CASTRDRGNEQYF	TGCGCCAGCACCCGGGACAGGGGAAACGAGCAGTACTTC
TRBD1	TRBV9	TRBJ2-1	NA	CASSVRGDRGSGEQFF	TGTGCCAGCAGCGTAAGGGGAGACAGGGGTTCGGGTGAGCAGTTCTTC
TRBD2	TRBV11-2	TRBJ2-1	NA	CASRPTGTSGSYNEQFF	TGTGCCAGCAGGCCAACCGGGACTAGCGGCTCCTACAATGAGCAGTTCTTC
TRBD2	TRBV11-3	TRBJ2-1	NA	CASSLRLAGGANEQFF	TGTGCCAGCAGCCTCAGACTAGCGGGAGGCGCGAATGAGCAGTTCTTC